The 13 T cell receptor beta chains presented below share a single source sample, sequenced in a study of Ad26.COV2.S vaccination and SARS-CoV-2 variants. Sequenced by immunoSEQ multiplex PCR; TCRdb stores in-frame clones only, minus some. The sample contains under 150,000 clones, roughly 89% of which appear only once. The starting material was peripheral blood, obtained after recovery from COVID-19. The source is a human donor who had recovered from COVID-19.

The chain links TRBV6-5 to TRBJ1-5, with TRBD1 as a possible D gene (5 bases). CDR3 length: 15 amino acids. Trimming cost V 6 bases and J 1 base, with 13 bases left between them. Germline CDR1 and CDR2: MNHEY and SVGAGI. The CDR3 region has the DNA TGTGCCAGCAGGGGGACGCCCTTAAGCAATCAGCCCCAGCATTTT. Protein sequence: CASRGTPLSNQPQHF.

The rearrangement uses TRBV3-1 (or the pseudogene TRBV3-2) and TRBJ2-7, with TRBD1 identical over 7 bases. The CDR3 contains 13 residues. V dropped 6 bases and J dropped 5; count of bases not matched to a gene: 7. Germline V lookup: CDR1 LGHDT, CDR2 YNNKEL (reference sequence). This CDR3 is CASRQPGQNEQYF. CDR3 coding DNA: TGTGCCAGCAGGCAACCGGGACAGAACGAGCAGTACTTC.

This chain connects TRBV5-1 to TRBJ1-4; 8 bases are shared with TRBD1. The CDR3 contains 16 residues. V was clipped by 2 bases and J by 7 bases; unmatched bases: 10. Germline assignment: CDR1 SGHRS and CDR2 YFSETQ. In nucleotides, the CDR3 is TGCGCCAGCAGCTTCGGGCGGACAGGGATCGTTGAAAAACTGTTTTTT. Residues: CASSFGRTGIVEKLFF.

The CDR3 DNA reads TGTGCCAGCAGCGTAGTGGTCGGTCCAAGGGATGGCTACACCTTC. As protein: CASSVVVGPRDGYTF. The rearrangement links TRBV9 to TRBJ1-2; D call uncertain. This CDR3 spans 15 amino acids. Trimming left V 0 bases short and J 6 bases short, with 15 bases between. Germline CDR1 reads SGDLS; CDR2 reads YYNGEE.

This rearrangement joins TRBV7-2 to TRBJ2-3, with D perhaps TRBD2 (7 bases). Germline CDR1 SGHTA, CDR2 FQGNSA. The CDR3 length is 17 residues. Between the trimmed V and J ends, which lost 5 bases and 5 bases, there was a span of 23 bases. The CDR3 nucleotides read TGTGCCAGCAGCACCCAGAGAGGGGGGGCTGAAGTAGATACGCAGTATTTT. Translated: CASSTQRGGAEVDTQYF.

The V gene is TRBV11-2, the J gene TRBJ2-1; TRBD2 aligns across 8 bases. The CDR3 is 15 residues long. V shed 5 bases, J shed 7 bases, and the junction held 10 bases outside the gene matches. The germline CDR1 and CDR2 sequences are SGHAT and FQNNGV. The CDR3 nucleotides are TGTGCCAGCAGCCTCGCTCCGGGGGGGCAGAATGAGCAGTTCTTC. Encoded protein: CASSLAPGGQNEQFF.

The chain links TRBV19 to TRBJ1-1, with no clear D. This CDR3 comprises 14 residues. Between the trimmed V and J ends, which lost 4 bases and 2 bases, there was a span of 11 bases. Germline V gene lookup returns CDR1 LNHDA and CDR2 SQIVND (reference sequence). CDR3 region: CASSSSGSNTEAFF. The CDR3 DNA sequence: TGTGCCAGTAGTAGTAGCGGCAGTAACACTGAAGCTTTCTTT.

This chain connects TRBV29-1 to TRBJ1-1; D might be TRBD1 (6 bases). Germline CDR1 and CDR2: SQVTM and ANQGSEA. The CDR3 sequence is 14 residues long. The V gene lost 2 bases and the J gene lost 4 bases, with 14 bases spanning the gap. DNA of the CDR3: TGCAGCGTTGAAAGACGACAGGCGATCACTGAAGCTTTCTTT. It codes for CSVERRQAITEAFF.

This clone was seen at least ten times. This rearrangement joins TRBV6-5 to TRBJ1-2; 8 positions match TRBD1. V dropped 2 bases and J dropped 2; count of bases not matched to a gene: 4. CDR1 is MNHEY and CDR2 is SVGAGI in the germline V gene. The length of the CDR3 is 15 residues. This CDR3 reads CASSYGQGNNYGYTF. The CDR3 DNA is TGTGCCAGCAGTTACGGACAGGGAAACAACTATGGCTACACCTTC.

The chain combines TRBV2 with TRBJ2-2, with D possibly TRBD1 on 6 matching bases. Per germline, CDR1 SNHLY and CDR2 FYNNEI. This CDR3 comprises 14 residues. The ends were cut back, 5 bases at V and 5 bases at J, with 12 bases in the middle. CDR3 nucleotide sequence: TGTGCCAGCAGTTCCGGACAGACAACCGGGGAGCTGTTTTTT. It codes for CASSSGQTTGELFF.

The V gene is TRBV19, the J gene TRBJ2-1, with D uncertain. Germline V gene lookup returns CDR1 LNHDA and CDR2 SQIVND (reference sequence). The V gene lost 2 bases and the J gene lost 1 base, with 12 bases spanning the gap. The CDR3 is 16 amino acids. The CDR3 nucleotides are TGTGCCAGTAGTATAATTGGGGTACCATCCTACAATGAGCAGTTCTTC. It specifies CASSIIGVPSYNEQFF.

The rearrangement uses TRBV5-8 and TRBJ2-3; TRBD2 agrees at 14 bases. Germline loops: CDR1 SGHTS, CDR2 YDEGEE. The ends lost 4 bases at V and 6 bases at J; junction bases unmatched: 7. The length of the CDR3 is 16 residues. The CDR3 here is CASSRSTSGGVDTQYF. CDR3 in DNA: TGTGCCAGCAGCCGATCGACTAGCGGGGGGGTTGATACGCAGTATTTT.

The V and J genes are TRBV4-1 and TRBJ1-4, with unresolved D. Trimming took off 3 bases at V and 0 bases at J, with 8 bases between the two ends. Germline CDR1 is MGHRA and CDR2 is YSYEKL. This CDR3 is built from 15 residues. The CDR3 DNA follows: TGCGCCAGCAGCCAGGCGGCCGCAACTAATGAAAAACTGTTTTTT. It specifies CASSQAAATNEKLFF.